These 2 T cell receptor beta chains came from one sample sequenced in a study of cytomegalovirus exposure and HLA in healthy donors (TCRdb year 2017). Library preparation was by the immunoSEQ multiplex PCR assay. The multiplex PCR relied on a mix of 60 forward primers for TCR Vbeta segments and 13 reverse primers for TCR Jbeta segments. TCRdb obtained this table from immuneACCESS and retained in-frame rearrangements with V and J assigned. These tables miss some clones; where compared with another copy, unresolved V genes account for less than half of the shortfall, and the remainder is unexplained. For this sample the table gives 45,000 or so clones, of which 70% to 80% were detected only once. The top ten clonotypes cover less than 3.5% of the sample. Specimen: PBMCs. The origin of the receptors is a woman in her thirties in good health and CMV-seronegative.

V gene TRBV30 combines with J gene TRBJ1-6; no definite D call. V was clipped by 2 bases and J by 12 bases, with 17 bases between them. The germline CDR1 and CDR2 sequences are GTSNPN and SVGIG (reference sequence). The CDR3 length is 14 residues. Written as DNA, the CDR3 is TGTGCCTGGAGTCCCACAGTATGGAGGAAACCCCTCCACTTT. Its protein is CAWSPTVWRKPLHF.

This rearrangement joins TRBV7-9 to TRBJ1-4, with D perhaps TRBD1 (6 bases). CDR1 is SEHNR, CDR2 FQNEAQ, per germline (reference sequence). Trimming pared 1 base from V and 5 bases from J, leaving 8 bases between. The CDR3 spans 14 residues. The CDR3 bases are TGTGCCAGCAGCTTAGATAGGGGGAATGAAAAACTGTTTTTT. Residues: CASSLDRGNEKLFF.